This T cell receptor beta chain came from a study of blood T cell repertoires in COVID-19. V dropped 2 bases and J dropped 2 bases, with 7 bases sitting between them. The CDR3 contains 15 residues. Germline V lookup: CDR1 MDHEN, CDR2 SYDVKM. Ages ranged from about 18 to 89 years, with residence in more than 20 US areas. Only in-frame clones appear in the TCRdb table, and some are missing; sequencing was by immunoSEQ multiplex PCR. The data hold more than 300,000 clones, with approximately 84% observed a single time. V gene TRBV28 combines with J gene TRBJ2-6, with a possible D match to TRBD1 (5 bases). The receptor's source is a woman between 18 and 30 years old who had recovered from COVID-19. What was sequenced was PBMCs or T cells enriched from blood (not recorded which). CDR3 sequence: CASSLGRAGANVLTF. The CDR3 nucleotides read TGTGCCAGCAGTTTAGGCAGGGCTGGGGCCAACGTCCTGACTTTC.